This T cell receptor (beta chain) was documented in a study of breast tumors, draining lymph nodes, adjacent tissues. The study's findings and limits: Findings are consistent with lymph node origin and intratumoral expansion of most tumor T cells. Tumor and nontumor repertoires were significantly more similar in luminal-like than in basal-like breast cancer. That most tumor T cells come from lymph nodes remained unproven. Compared with lymph nodes, tumors were less diverse; compared with nontumor tissue, more.

Axillary draining lymph nodes of breast cancer patients supplied the node samples. This clonotype was picked up a small number of times. Antigen unknown. MiXCR was run by TCRdb on the multiplex PCR reads, yielding one entry per CDR3 protein. This sample has tens of thousands of distinct CDR3 sequences, with under 25% found just once. This receptor was taken from a female donor with breast cancer. Some clones in this sample may be carry-over from other donors' samples. The sequencing sample was made of axillary lymph node tissue.

CDR3 residues: CASSLGVGARTAPGGADTQYF. CDR3 in DNA: TGTGCCAGCAGCTTGGGTGTAGGGGCCCGTACCGCGCCGGGAGGGGCAGATACGCAGTATTTT. The V gene is TRBV5-6, the J gene TRBJ2-3; TRBD2 aligns across 8 bases. This CDR3 has 21 residues. The V segment lost 0 bases and the J segment 4 bases; nucleotides outside the gene matches: 22. The germline gives CDR1 SGHDT, CDR2 YYEEEE.